The clone carrying this T cell receptor (beta chain) was observed a few times. The antigen is not known. Unique molecular identifiers were built into the TCR beta cDNA libraries. The authors obtained roughly 500,000 cDNA molecules from roughly 1.1 to 9.2 million T cells. TCRdb called the PCR reads again in MiXCR, with one record for every CDR3 protein. The sample holds around 770,000 distinct CDR3 sequences; under 60% are singletons and the top ten take 4% to 5%. The germline V gene encodes CDR1 DFQATT and CDR2 SNEGSKA (reference sequence). The ends were cut back, 0 bases at V and 3 bases at J, with 12 bases in the middle. There are 15 residues in the CDR3. This entry belongs to a study of post-analysis software for immune sequencing data. Study-level points and caveats: Among roughly 5 TRBV segments more frequent in patients than controls were TRBV5-6, TRBV5-1 and TRBV20-1. By F measure, samples from a shared preparation batch strongly co-clustered. Versus controls, multiple sclerosis patients showed significantly lower diversity (normalized Chao1).

Sequencing was performed on blood. The sequence was obtained from a girl between 10 and 17 years old with multiple sclerosis. The chain is built from TRBV20-1 and TRBJ2-1; no reliable D call. CDR3 nucleotides: TGCAGTGCTAGAGATGGGATAAGCGTCTACAATGAGCAGTTCTTC. This sequence encodes CSARDGISVYNEQFF.